The 15 T cell receptor beta chains in this list originate from one sample, sequenced in a study of T cells after yellow fever vaccination. TCRdb analysed the 5' RACE reads with MiXCR anew, one entry per CDR3 protein. The sample yields some 48,000 distinct CDR3 sequences, over 5.5% seen once. The sample consisted of PBMCs, either bulk or a sorted T-cell subset (CD4+, CD8+, memory, or dextramer-sorted; not recorded which), taken 45 days after the yellow fever booster vaccination. The source of these receptors is a man younger than 45 who received the YFV17D yellow fever vaccine.

This clonotype was found a few times. The chain has TRBV2 and TRBJ1-6; D might be TRBD1 (5 bases). The ends were cut back, 7 bases at V and 7 bases at J, with 17 bases in the middle. CDR1 SNHLY and CDR2 FYNNEI come from the germline V gene. This CDR3 has 15 amino acids. CDR3 residues: CASTDRQGPNSPLHF. The DNA for the CDR3 is TGTGCCAGCACAGATCGGCAGGGACCCAATTCACCCCTCCACTTT.

This clonotype showed up just a few times. The chain uses TRBV11-1 and TRBJ1-1, with 11 bases fitting TRBD1. The junction had 4 bases not matched to a gene; V was cut back by 5 bases and J by 5 bases. Germline values: CDR1 SGHAT, CDR2 FQDESV (reference sequence). This CDR3 is 14 amino acids long. For the CDR3, the DNA is TGTGCCAGCAGCCGGACAGGGGGCCGGACTGAAGCTTTCTTT. It codes for CASSRTGGRTEAFF.

This clonotype was picked up many times. The V call is TRBV4-2, the J call TRBJ1-5; D not resolved. V dropped 0 bases and J dropped 9 bases, with 6 bases sitting between them. The CDR3 covers 12 residues. Germline lookup yields CDR1 LGHNA and CDR2 YNFKEQ. CDR3 coding DNA: TGTGCCAGCAGCCAAGATCTGGGGCCCCAGCATTTT. Residues: CASSQDLGPQHF.

This clonotype was observed a handful of times. The chain carries TRBV7-2 and TRBJ2-5; D is tentatively TRBD1 or TRBD2 (6 bases each). The germline V gene has CDR1 SGHTA and CDR2 FQGNSA. CDR3 length: 15 residues. V gave up 5 bases and J gave up 5 bases, with 18 bases separating them. The CDR3 region is CASSPSIGGYETQYF. CDR3 bases: TGTGCCAGCAGCCCATCCATAGGGGGGTATGAGACCCAGTACTTC. Supplemented by reference TRBV7-2 and TRBJ2-5, the full variable domain reads GAGVSQSPSNKVTEKGKDVELRCDPISGHTALYWYRQSLGQGLEFLIYFQGNSAPDKSGLPSDRFSAERTGGSVSTLTIQRTQQEDSAVYLCASSPSIGGYETQYFGPGTRLLVL.

The genes are TRBV7-2 and TRBJ1-1, with 9 bases that match TRBD1. Germline V gene sequence: CDR1 SGHTA, CDR2 FQGNSA. J was trimmed by 0 bases and V by 5 bases; bases with no gene match: 4. This CDR3 has 15 amino acids. CDR3 nucleotide sequence: TGTGCCAGCAGCCGACAGGGGGATGTGAACACTGAAGCTTTCTTT. The encoded protein is CASSRQGDVNTEAFF.

This clonotype was seen ten or more times. A read error may account for a junction end that differs from germline. J is TRBJ2-7 and V is TRBV3-1, with 8 bases lining up with TRBD2. Germline V gene lookup returns CDR1 LGHDT and CDR2 YNNKEL (reference sequence). The CDR3 is made up of 17 amino acids. CDR3 in amino acids: CANSQERTGGGSYEQYF. The CDR3 DNA sequence: TGTGCCAACAGCCAAGAGAGGACGGGAGGGGGCTCCTACGAGCAGTACTTC.

This clonotype has at least ten counts. This chain uses TRBV7-2 with TRBJ2-3, with TRBD1 matching over 7 bases. This CDR3 contains 13 residues. V lost 5 bases to trimming and J lost 4 bases; unmatched junction nucleotides: 3. Germline lookup yields CDR1 SGHTA and CDR2 FQGNSA. CDR3 amino acids: CASSKQGSDTQYF. The CDR3 DNA sequence: TGTGCCAGCAGCAAACAGGGGTCAGATACGCAGTATTTT.

This clonotype has ten or more counts. The chain employs TRBV6-2 or TRBV6-3 and TRBJ2-5; 10 bases agree with TRBD1. The V segment lost 5 bases and the J segment 3 bases; nucleotides outside the gene matches: 6. Germline V lookup: CDR1 MNHEY, CDR2 SVGEGT. The CDR3 length is 15 residues. The CDR3 sequence: CASSPGTGAEETQYF. The CDR3 nucleotides read TGTGCCAGCAGTCCCGGGACAGGGGCCGAAGAGACCCAGTACTTC.

Ten or more counts support this clonotype. The chain combines TRBV6-2 or TRBV6-3 with TRBJ2-5; no clear D gene. This CDR3 contains 12 residues. Germline CDR1 reads MNHEY; CDR2 reads SVGEGT. V gave up 6 bases and J gave up 2 bases, with 7 bases separating them. In DNA, the CDR3 is TGTGCCAGCAGGACCACTCAAGAGACCCAGTACTTC. Translated, it gives CASRTTQETQYF.

The J gene is TRBJ1-5, the V gene TRBV30; possibly TRBD1 for D (5 bases). The CDR3 length is 14 residues. CDR1 and CDR2 from the germline V gene are GTSNPN and SVGIG (reference sequence). The V and J ends lost 3 bases and 5 bases respectively, with 14 bases between them. CDR3 bases: TGTGCCTGGAGCCTCTCCGGGGGATATCAGCCCCAGCATTTT. As protein: CAWSLSGGYQPQHF.

This clonotype occurred many times. This chain connects TRBV20-1 to TRBJ2-7; no definite D call. The CDR3 is made up of 13 amino acids. Looked up from germline, CDR1 is DFQATT and CDR2 is SNEGSKA (reference sequence). Trimming took off 4 bases at V and 7 bases at J, with 17 bases between the two ends. The DNA for the CDR3 is TGCAGTGCTACCAAAGGGCTAGGCTATGAGCAGTACTTC. As protein: CSATKGLGYEQYF.

This clonotype showed up many times. The chain has TRBV7-2 and TRBJ2-1; maybe TRBD2 (6 bases). V lost 6 bases, J lost 3 bases, and 12 bases lay in between. From germline, CDR1 is SGHTA and CDR2 FQGNSA. The CDR3 has 14 amino acids. CDR3 sequence (DNA): TGTGCCAGCAGGGGCGGAGGGTTCTACAATGAGCAGTTCTTC. Protein: CASRGGGFYNEQFF.

This clonotype has a handful of counts. The chain carries TRBV18 and TRBJ2-6, with D perhaps TRBD1 (5 bases). From germline, CDR1 is KGHSH and CDR2 LQKENI. The CDR3 has 19 amino acids. Trimming took off 3 bases at V and 3 bases at J, with 21 bases between the two ends. CDR3 loop: CASSPAGPGQLLGANVLTF. In DNA, the CDR3 is TGTGCCAGCTCACCGGCCGGGCCAGGGCAACTACTTGGGGCCAACGTCCTGACTTTC. The full variable domain, in which reference TRBV18 and TRBJ2-6 provide the parts outside the CDR3, is NAGVMQNPRHLVRRRGQEARLRCSPMKGHSHVYWYRQLPEEGLKFMVYLQKENIIDESGMPKERFSAEFPKEGPSILRIQQVVRGDSAAYFCASSPAGPGQLLGANVLTFGAGSRLTVL.

This clonotype showed up just a few times. V usage is TRBV16 and J usage is TRBJ1-5, with D unclear. Germline-derived CDR1 and CDR2 are KGHSY and FQNENV. V was pared by 1 base and J by 1 base, with 5 bases between. The CDR3 contains 14 residues. The CDR3 protein is CASSQWVSNQPQHF. DNA of the CDR3: TGTGCCAGCAGCCAATGGGTCAGCAATCAGCCCCAGCATTTT.

This clonotype was seen a handful of times. V is TRBV20-1 and J is TRBJ1-5, with 8 bases matching TRBD1. V lost 3 bases and J lost 4; bases outside the gene matches: 14. There are 17 residues in the CDR3. Germline V CDR1 and CDR2: DFQATT, SNEGSKA (reference sequence). The CDR3 is CSARGKAGGALNQPQHF. DNA of the CDR3: TGCAGTGCTAGGGGAAAGGCAGGGGGCGCTTTGAATCAGCCCCAGCATTTT.